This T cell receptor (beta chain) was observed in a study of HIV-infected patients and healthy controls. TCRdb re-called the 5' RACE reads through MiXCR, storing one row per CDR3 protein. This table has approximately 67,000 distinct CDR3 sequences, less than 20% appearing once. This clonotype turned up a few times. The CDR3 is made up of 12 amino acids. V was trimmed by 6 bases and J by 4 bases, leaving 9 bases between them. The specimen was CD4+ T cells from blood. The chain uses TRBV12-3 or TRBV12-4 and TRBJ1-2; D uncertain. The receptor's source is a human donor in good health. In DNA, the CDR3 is TGTGCCAGCAGCATTGATACCTATGGCTACACCTTC. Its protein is CASSIDTYGYTF.